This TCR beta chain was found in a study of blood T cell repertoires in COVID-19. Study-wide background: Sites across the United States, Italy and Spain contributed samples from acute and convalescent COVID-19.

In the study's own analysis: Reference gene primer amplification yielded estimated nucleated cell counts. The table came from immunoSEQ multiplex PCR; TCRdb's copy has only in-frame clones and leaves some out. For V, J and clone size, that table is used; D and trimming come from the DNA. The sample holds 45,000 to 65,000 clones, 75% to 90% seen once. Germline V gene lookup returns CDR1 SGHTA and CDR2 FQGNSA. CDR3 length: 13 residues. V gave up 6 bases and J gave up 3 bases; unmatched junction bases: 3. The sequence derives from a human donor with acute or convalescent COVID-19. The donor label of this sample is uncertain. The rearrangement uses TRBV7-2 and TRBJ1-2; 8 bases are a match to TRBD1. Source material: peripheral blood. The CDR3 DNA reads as TGTGCCAGCAGAGGACAGGGCCACTATGGCTACACCTTC. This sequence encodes CASRGQGHYGYTF.